A selection of T cell receptor beta chains follows, all from one sample in a study of Ad26.COV2.S vaccination and SARS-CoV-2 variants. Profiling relied on immunoSEQ multiplex PCR, and the TCRdb table lists in-frame clones only, not all of them. This sample has 350,000 to 450,000 clones, with roughly 90% found just once. This specimen consisted of peripheral blood, obtained in a trial of Ad26.COV2.S vaccine versus placebo. Receptors originate from a person aged 18 to 65 who received the Ad26.COV2.S COVID-19 vaccine or a placebo. Each CDR3 is given with its conserved first and last residue. Each record gives: clone size, V gene, J gene, D gene, CDR3 DNA, CDR3 protein. The D gene is left open where the match is weak. Some rows mark clone size as missing; the rest say once, few, many or name a class of expanded clone.

-	TRBV15	TRBJ1-1	-	TGTGCCACCAGCAGTCGAACGAGCACTGAAGCTTTCTTT	CATSSRTSTEAFF
-	TRBV7-6	TRBJ2-5	TRBD2	TGTGCCAGCAGAACCGGGACTAGCGCCAGGAGAGAGACCCAGTACTTC	CASRTGTSARRETQYF
-	TRBV7-9	TRBJ2-3	-	TGTGCCAGCAGCTTAGCGATGTACAGGTCTAGCACAGATACGCAGTATTTT	CASSLAMYRSSTDTQYF
-	TRBV7-2	TRBJ2-1	-	TGTGCCAGCAGCTTCGGGGTTGGGGGGCTTAATGAGCAGTTCTTC	CASSFGVGGLNEQFF
once	TRBV4-1	TRBJ2-1	-	TGCGCCAGCAGCCAAGATATACGGGTCCAATACAATGAGCAGTTCTTC	CASSQDIRVQYNEQFF
once	TRBV7-2	TRBJ2-2	-	TGTGCCAGCAGCTTAGGGCTAGGGAACGGGGAGCTGTTTTTT	CASSLGLGNGELFF
-	TRBV18	TRBJ2-2	-	TGTGCCAGCTACCAGAGCCCGAACACCGGGGAGCTGTTTTTT	CASYQSPNTGELFF
-	TRBV2	TRBJ1-3	-	TGTGCCAGCAGTAAACAGGGAGTTAACTCTGGAAACACCATATATTTT	CASSKQGVNSGNTIYF
-	TRBV19	TRBJ2-3	-	TGTGCCAGTAATGCCCGGGGGATCAGCACAGATACGCAGTATTTT	CASNARGISTDTQYF
-	TRBV2	TRBJ2-7	-	TGTGCCAGCAGCGGACTCGTTGGGCCTTCCTACGAGCAGTACTTC	CASSGLVGPSYEQYF
-	TRBV29-1	TRBJ1-1	TRBD1	TGCAGCGGGAGGACAGGGGGCACTGAAGCTTTCTTT	CSGRTGGTEAFF
-	TRBV4-3	TRBJ2-7	TRBD2	TGCGCCAGCAGCGAATTTAGCGGGGGCTCCGAGCAGTACTTC	CASSEFSGGSEQYF
-	TRBV7-9	TRBJ1-6	-	TGTGCCAGCAGTCCGGGGTTTAGTTCACCCCTCCACTTT	CASSPGFSSPLHF
-	TRBV30	TRBJ1-2	-	TGTGCCTGGACTATAAACCTGGGAGGCTACACCTTC	CAWTINLGGYTF
once	TRBV28	TRBJ2-7	TRBD1	TGTGCCAGCAGTTTCCACGGACAGGCGTCCATCCTCTACGAGCAGTACTTC	CASSFHGQASILYEQYF
-	TRBV2	TRBJ1-6	-	TGTGCCAGCAATGGGGGGTCCAATAATTCACCCCTCCACTTT	CASNGGSNNSPLHF
-	TRBV7-2	TRBJ1-3	-	TGTGCCAGCAGCTTAGCGAGGGGGGTAGAAGCCATATATTTT	CASSLARGVEAIYF
-	TRBV19	TRBJ2-4	-	TGTGCCAGTACCTCCACAGGGTCCGGACAGTACTTC	CASTSTGSGQYF
once	TRBV29-1	TRBJ1-1	-	TGCAGCGTTGAAGAGGGTTTGGGGACTGAAGCTTTCTTT	CSVEEGLGTEAFF
-	TRBV7-2	TRBJ2-7	-	TGTGCCAGCAGCCTCATAGGGGGGACCCACCGATACGAGCAGTACTTC	CASSLIGGTHRYEQYF
-	TRBV6-2/TRBV6-3	TRBJ2-3	-	TGTGCCAGCAGCCAGAGTGAGTCTCCGAGCACAGATACGCAGTATTTT	CASSQSESPSTDTQYF
once	TRBV29-1	TRBJ2-7	-	TGCAGCGGGGGTTCGGGACCCGGCGAGCAGTACTTC	CSGGSGPGEQYF